Sequencing of this T cell receptor (beta chain) was carried out in a study of early T cells in non-severe SARS-CoV-2 infection (dated by TCRdb to the early 2020s). Regarding the study in general: TCR sequencing used bulk RNA from unsorted whole blood, so alpha and beta chains could not be paired. General conclusions and limits of the study: Matching against VDJdb was skewed toward anti-spike CD8 responses, likely underestimated virus-specific expansions, and missed private and CD4 specificities.

Set within a cohort of healthcare workers in London, UK, this nested case-control study involved weekly PCR testing of nasopharyngeal swabs along with blood sampling. Healthcare workers were recruited during the week of the UK lockdown, between 23 and 31 March 2020, and followed weekly for up to about 16 weeks. Preparation of the library involved 5' RACE. TCRdb records NextSeq 500 as the sequencer. Unique molecular identifiers were attached to individual cDNA molecules in the TCR library protocol so that sequencing error and PCR bias could be corrected. Sequencing covered both TCR alpha and beta chains, and within each sample the abundances of alpha and beta sequences were tightly co-correlated. As for the authors' bioinformatics: Decombinator V4 was used to annotate the V gene, J gene and CDR3 of the TCR sequences. TCRs were defined as expanded if a significant change between any two time points was detected under a Poisson model with p below 0.0001. TCR abundances were normalised to the total number of TCRs sequenced per sample and expressed as counts per million. TRAV1-2 paired with TRAJ12, TRAJ20 or TRAJ33 defined MAIT TCRs, while TRAV10 paired with TRAJ18 defined iNKT TCRs. A search of VDJdb, accessed on 1 November 2021, was run for TCRs annotated to CMV, EBV and SARS-CoV-2, with TCRs annotated for multiple antigens excluded. TCRdb reprocessed the public reads (quality trimming at Q25 with fastp, clone calling with MiXCR) and kept in-frame beta chains. Every entry covers one CDR3 protein and lists the most common genes and DNA from its rows. TCRdb's processing, not the authors', yielded these V and J calls. This sample has roughly 45,000 distinct CDR3 sequences in its table, and over 9.5% of those were observed once. The biggest ten clones account for 8.5% to 10% of the sample.

Trimmed from V: 3 bases; trimmed from J: 1 base; junction bases lacking a gene match: 15. The CDR3 contains 18 residues, cysteine and phenylalanine counted. The read is trimmed to its CDR3 DNA, 54 bases read in frame from base 1. The germline V gene provides CDR1 SQVTM and CDR2 ANQGSEA. This clonotype was counted between two and nine times. Which antigen it targets is not known. No much larger clone exists at a distance of one base, and base qualities are not known. This clonotype was obtained from an adult who was a healthcare worker with PCR-confirmed SARS-CoV-2 infection or an uninfected control (not recorded which). Source material: whole blood. Rearrangement joined TRBV29-1 to TRBJ2-4; 7 central bases correspond to TRBD1. The nucleotide sequence reads TGCAGCGTTGATGGCGAAGTAAACAGGGGATCTGCCAAAAACATTCAGTACTTC. It codes for CSVDGEVNRGSAKNIQYF.